Below, one TCR beta chain is given with its context. Its specificity is not known. Both 60 Vbeta primers and 13 Jbeta primers went into the PCR. Produced via immunoSEQ multiplex PCR; TCRdb's table is partial and in-frame only. This table has about 110,000 clones, around three quarters appearing once. The data were taken from a study of cytomegalovirus exposure and HLA in healthy donors. Study-level points and caveats: Across donors, most TCRs were seen rarely, yet some public ones were widespread. Previous analysis showed most TCR beta V segments were productive about 90% or about 30% of the time. In vitro data verified three CMV-associated chains as specific for CMV antigens.

CDR3 length equals 12 residues. V lost 6 bases, J lost 6 bases, and 11 bases lay in between. Per germline, CDR1 SEHNR and CDR2 FQNEAQ (reference sequence). The V call is TRBV7-9, the J call TRBJ1-2; tentative D call: TRBD1 (6 bases). This clonotype was obtained from a man in his forties or fifties in good health and CMV-seropositive. Sequencing was performed on PBMCs. For the CDR3, the DNA is TGTGCCAGCAGTTCTCCAGGGGATGGCTACACCTTC. Its translation is CASSSPGDGYTF.